A selection of T cell receptor beta chains follows, all from one sample in a study of cytomegalovirus exposure and HLA in healthy donors. Assay: immunoSEQ multiplex PCR; the TCRdb copy retains only in-frame clones and omits some. The table has 150,000 to 200,000 clones, about 80% seen once; the top ten hold about 1.9%. Sequencing was carried out using PBMCs. The source of these receptors is a female donor in good health and CMV-seronegative. The CDR3 runs from the conserved cysteine through the conserved F or W. D genes are given only for firm matches. A clone size is listed for some rows: how often the clone was seen (once, few, many), or a class if it is expanded.

>TRBD1|NA|TRBJ1-1|TRBV29-1
TGCAGCGTTGAAAGGACGTTAACAGGGGAGGCTTTCTTT
CSVERTLTGEAFF
>TRBD1|few|TRBJ2-7|TRBV27
TGTGCCAGCAGTAGAAAAACCGGGACAGGAGCCTACGAGCAGTACTTC
CASSRKTGTGAYEQYF
>TRBD2|NA|TRBJ2-3|TRBV29-1
TGCAGCGCCGTAGGACTAGCGGGGGGAGATACGCAGTATTTT
CSAVGLAGGDTQYF
>NA|NA|TRBJ1-1|TRBV5-1
TGCGCCAGCAGCTCCCACGGGGGGCGGACTGAAGCTTTCTTT
CASSSHGGRTEAFF
>TRBD1|NA|TRBJ2-4|TRBV30
TGTGCCTGGGAGGTGGGACAGGGTAACATTCAGTACTTC
CAWEVGQGNIQYF
>NA|NA|TRBJ1-2|TRBV29-1
TGCAGCGTGGCTCAGTGGCCTTCTGACTATGGCTACACCTTC
CSVAQWPSDYGYTF
>NA|NA|TRBJ1-6|TRBV28
TGTGCCAGCAGTTTAAATCAGGGTAATAATTCACCCCTCCACTTT
CASSLNQGNNSPLHF
>TRBD1|NA|TRBJ1-6|TRBV19
TGTGCCAGTTGCCGGGACAGGGGGAACGGAGTCTCACCCCTCCACTTT
CASCRDRGNGVSPLHF
>NA|NA|TRBJ2-6|TRBV6-1
TGTGCCAGCAGTGAAGCACCCGGGGGCTCTGGGGCCAACGTCCTGACTTTC
CASSEAPGGSGANVLTF
>TRBD1|NA|TRBJ2-7|TRBV5-1
TGCGCCAGCAGCTTGGGTATCAGGGGGACACCCTACGAGCAGTACTTC
CASSLGIRGTPYEQYF
>TRBD1|NA|TRBJ1-2|TRBV28
TGTGCCAGCACCTTGGGCAGGGGGAACTATGGCTACACCTTC
CASTLGRGNYGYTF
>NA|NA|TRBJ2-3|TRBV11-2
TGTGCCAGCAGCTCGGGCACAGATACGCAGTATTTT
CASSSGTDTQYF
>NA|NA|TRBJ1-2|TRBV19
TGTGCCAGTAGTGCGGGAGAGGACTATGGCTACACCTTC
CASSAGEDYGYTF
>TRBD1|NA|TRBJ2-3|TRBV27
TGTGCCAGCAGTCCCCGGGACAGGGTCGGAAATACGCAGTATTTT
CASSPRDRVGNTQYF
>TRBD1|NA|TRBJ1-3|TRBV30
TGTGCCTGGAGTGTAGGGGGCCTCTCTGGAAACACCATATATTTT
CAWSVGGLSGNTIYF
>TRBD1|NA|TRBJ1-4|TRBV6-1
TGTGCCAGCAGTGAAGCGACAGGGCGAACTAATGAAAAACTGTTTTTT
CASSEATGRTNEKLFF
>TRBD1|NA|TRBJ2-3|TRBV5-6
TGTGCCAGCAGCCGGGGACAGGGCACAGATACGCAGTATTTT
CASSRGQGTDTQYF
>TRBD2|NA|TRBJ2-7|TRBV29-1
TGCAGCGTTGTACCGGGACTAGCGGGAGGCCCTTACGAGCAGTACTTC
CSVVPGLAGGPYEQYF
>TRBD1|NA|TRBJ2-7|TRBV30
TGTGCCTGGAGGGACAGGGTTTTCTACGAGCAGTACTTC
CAWRDRVFYEQYF
>TRBD1|NA|TRBJ1-1|TRBV5-5
TGTGCCAGCAGCTTTACGGACAGGGCGGAAGCTTTCTTT
CASSFTDRAEAFF
>NA|NA|TRBJ2-3|TRBV15
TGTGCCACCAGCAGAGAAATTTCAGACAGTCTCGCAGATACGCAGTATTTT
CATSREISDSLADTQYF
>NA|NA|TRBJ1-2|TRBV9
TGTGCCAGCAGCGTAGGGGCTCGAAGGGGGTGGGAAGGCTACACCTTC
CASSVGARRGWEGYTF
>TRBD2|NA|TRBJ2-7|TRBV7-2
TGTGCCAGCAGCTTAGAGTCAGTAGGGACTAGCGGGAGTAACGAGCAGTACTTC
CASSLESVGTSGSNEQYF
>NA|NA|TRBJ1-1|TRBV11-2
TGTGCCAGCAGCTTTCAGGGACAACTGAACACTGAAGCTTTCTTT
CASSFQGQLNTEAFF
>NA|NA|TRBJ1-2|TRBV5-1
TGCGCCAGCAGCTTGGGGGCCGGGGTTGACTATGGCTACACCTTC
CASSLGAGVDYGYTF
>NA|few|TRBJ1-1|TRBV18
TGTGCCAGCTCACCCGGACTGGTGAACACTGAAGCTTTCTTT
CASSPGLVNTEAFF
>NA|many|TRBJ2-7|TRBV5-1
TGCGCCAGCAGCTCGACTCTCTACGAGCAGTACTTC
CASSSTLYEQYF
>TRBD1|once|TRBJ1-3|TRBV7-9
TGTGCCAGCAGCTTAAGGACAGGGCCCGGAAACACCATATATTTT
CASSLRTGPGNTIYF
>TRBD1|NA|TRBJ1-5|TRBV10-3
TGTGCCATCACCACAGACAGGGGTGCGCCCCAGCATTTT
CAITTDRGAPQHF
>NA|NA|TRBJ1-4|TRBV5-1
TGCGCCAGCAGCTTGTATCCAGCAACTAATGAAAAACTGTTTTTT
CASSLYPATNEKLFF
>TRBD2|NA|TRBJ2-3|TRBV9
TGTGCCAGCAGCGTAGGGTTGGGGGAGGGTACACGTGATACGCAGTATTTT
CASSVGLGEGTRDTQYF
>NA|NA|TRBJ2-7|TRBV5-4
TGTGCCAGCAGCTCCTGGAACAGGGACGGCGACGAGCAGTACTTC
CASSSWNRDGDEQYF
>NA|NA|TRBJ1-2|TRBV6-5
TGTGCCAGCAGTTACTTAGGCAGGGGTGAGAATGGCTACACCTTC
CASSYLGRGENGYTF